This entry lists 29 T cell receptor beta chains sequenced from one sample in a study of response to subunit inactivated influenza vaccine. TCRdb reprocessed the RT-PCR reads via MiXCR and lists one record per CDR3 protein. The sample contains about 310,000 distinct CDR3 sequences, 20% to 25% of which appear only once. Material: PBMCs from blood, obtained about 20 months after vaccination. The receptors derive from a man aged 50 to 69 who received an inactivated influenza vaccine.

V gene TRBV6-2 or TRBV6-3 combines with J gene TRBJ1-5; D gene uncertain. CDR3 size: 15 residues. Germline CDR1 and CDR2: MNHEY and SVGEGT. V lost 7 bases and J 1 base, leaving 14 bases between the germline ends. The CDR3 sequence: CASMDGHPSNQPQHF. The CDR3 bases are TGTGCCAGCATGGACGGCCACCCGAGCAATCAGCCCCAGCATTTT.

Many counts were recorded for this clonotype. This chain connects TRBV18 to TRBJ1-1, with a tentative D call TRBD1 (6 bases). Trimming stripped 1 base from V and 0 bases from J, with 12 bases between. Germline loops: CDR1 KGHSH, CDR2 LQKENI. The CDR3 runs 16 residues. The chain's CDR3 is CASSPRQAPLNTEAFF. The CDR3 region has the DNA TGTGCCAGCTCACCACGACAGGCGCCCTTGAACACTGAAGCTTTCTTT. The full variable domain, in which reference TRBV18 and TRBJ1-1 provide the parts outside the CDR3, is NAGVMQNPRHLVRRRGQEARLRCSPMKGHSHVYWYRQLPEEGLKFMVYLQKENIIDESGMPKERFSAEFPKEGPSILRIQQVVRGDSAAYFCASSPRQAPLNTEAFFGQGTRLTVV.

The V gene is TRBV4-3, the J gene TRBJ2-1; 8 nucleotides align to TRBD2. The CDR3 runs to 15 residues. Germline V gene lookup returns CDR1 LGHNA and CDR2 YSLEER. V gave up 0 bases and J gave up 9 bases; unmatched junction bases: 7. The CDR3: CASSQEVSGGGEQFF. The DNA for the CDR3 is TGCGCCAGCAGCCAAGAAGTAAGCGGGGGCGGTGAGCAGTTCTTC.

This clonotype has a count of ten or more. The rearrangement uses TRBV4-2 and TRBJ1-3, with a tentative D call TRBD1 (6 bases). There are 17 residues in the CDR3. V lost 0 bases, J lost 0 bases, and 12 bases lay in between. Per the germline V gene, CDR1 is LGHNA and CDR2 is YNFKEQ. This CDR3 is CASSQDLGATSGNTIYF. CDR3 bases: TGTGCCAGCAGCCAAGATCTGGGGGCCACCTCTGGAAACACCATATATTTT.

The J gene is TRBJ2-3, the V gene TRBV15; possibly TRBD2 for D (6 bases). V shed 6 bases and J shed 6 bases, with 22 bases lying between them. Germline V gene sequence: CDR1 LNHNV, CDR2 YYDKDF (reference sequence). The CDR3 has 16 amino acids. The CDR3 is CATSRIKEGGGDTQYF. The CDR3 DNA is TGTGCCACCAGTAGGATCAAGGAGGGCGGAGGGGATACGCAGTATTTT.

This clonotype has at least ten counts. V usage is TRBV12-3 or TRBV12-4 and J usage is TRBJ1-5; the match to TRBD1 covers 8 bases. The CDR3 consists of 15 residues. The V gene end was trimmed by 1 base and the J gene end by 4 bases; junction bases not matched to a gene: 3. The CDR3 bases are TGTGCCAGCAGTTTAGTGACAGGGGCGAATCAGCCCCAGCATTTT. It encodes CASSLVTGANQPQHF.

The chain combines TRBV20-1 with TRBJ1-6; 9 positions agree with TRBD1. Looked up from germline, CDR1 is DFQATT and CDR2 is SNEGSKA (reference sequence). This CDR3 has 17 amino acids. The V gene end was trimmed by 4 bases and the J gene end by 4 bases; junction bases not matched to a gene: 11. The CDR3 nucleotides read TGCAGTGCTAATCCCATCGGGACAGGGCTTTATAATTCACCCCTCCACTTT. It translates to CSANPIGTGLYNSPLHF.

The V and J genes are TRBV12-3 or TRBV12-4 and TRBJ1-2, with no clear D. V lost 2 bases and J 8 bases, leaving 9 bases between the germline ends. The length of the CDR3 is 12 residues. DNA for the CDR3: TGTGCCAGCAGTTTATATCCGGTCGGCTACACCTTC. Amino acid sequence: CASSLYPVGYTF.

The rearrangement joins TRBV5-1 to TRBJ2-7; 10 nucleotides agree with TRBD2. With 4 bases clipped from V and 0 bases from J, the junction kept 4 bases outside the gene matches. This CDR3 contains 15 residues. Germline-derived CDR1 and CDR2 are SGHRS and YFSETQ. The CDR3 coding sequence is TGCGCCAGCAGCCCGGGACTAGCGAACTCCTACGAGCAGTACTTC. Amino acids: CASSPGLANSYEQYF.

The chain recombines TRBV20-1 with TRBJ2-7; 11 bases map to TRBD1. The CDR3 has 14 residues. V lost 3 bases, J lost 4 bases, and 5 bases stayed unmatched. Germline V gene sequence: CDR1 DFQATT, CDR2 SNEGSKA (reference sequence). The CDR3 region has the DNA TGCAGTGCTAGGCCGGGGACAGGGGGTTACGAGCAGTACTTC. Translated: CSARPGTGGYEQYF.

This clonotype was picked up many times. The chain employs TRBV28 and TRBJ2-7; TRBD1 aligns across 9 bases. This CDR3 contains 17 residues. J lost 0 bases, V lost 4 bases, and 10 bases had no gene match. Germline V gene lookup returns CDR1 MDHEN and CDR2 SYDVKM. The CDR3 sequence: CASSYHPTGGSSYEQYF. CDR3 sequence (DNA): TGTGCCAGCAGTTACCACCCAACAGGGGGCAGCTCCTACGAGCAGTACTTC.

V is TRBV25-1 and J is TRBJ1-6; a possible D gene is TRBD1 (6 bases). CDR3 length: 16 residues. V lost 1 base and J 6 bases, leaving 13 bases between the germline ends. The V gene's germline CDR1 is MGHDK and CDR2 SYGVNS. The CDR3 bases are TGTGCCAGCAGTGAATTTAGGTCAGGGGTTAATTCACCCCTCCACTTT. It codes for CASSEFRSGVNSPLHF.

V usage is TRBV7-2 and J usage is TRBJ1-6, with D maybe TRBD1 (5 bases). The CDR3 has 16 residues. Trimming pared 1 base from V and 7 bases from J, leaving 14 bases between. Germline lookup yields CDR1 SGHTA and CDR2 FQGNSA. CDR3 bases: TGTGCCAGCAGCTTAGTTGGGGGGAATAGAAATTCACCCCTCCACTTT. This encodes CASSLVGGNRNSPLHF.

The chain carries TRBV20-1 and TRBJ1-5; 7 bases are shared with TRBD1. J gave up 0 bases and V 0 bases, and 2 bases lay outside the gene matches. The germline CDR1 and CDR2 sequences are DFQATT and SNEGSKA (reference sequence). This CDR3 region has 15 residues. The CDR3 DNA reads TGCAGTGCTAGAGACCCAGGGGGTAGCAATCAGCCCCAGCATTTT. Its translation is CSARDPGGSNQPQHF.

The CDR3: CSVSSSYEQYF. The CDR3 DNA reads as TGCAGCGTTTCAAGCTCCTACGAGCAGTACTTC. The chain recombines TRBV29-1 with TRBJ2-7; D ambiguous. V dropped 5 bases and J dropped 0 bases, with 5 bases sitting between them. Germline CDR1 reads SQVTM; CDR2 reads ANQGSEA. The CDR3 has 11 amino acids.

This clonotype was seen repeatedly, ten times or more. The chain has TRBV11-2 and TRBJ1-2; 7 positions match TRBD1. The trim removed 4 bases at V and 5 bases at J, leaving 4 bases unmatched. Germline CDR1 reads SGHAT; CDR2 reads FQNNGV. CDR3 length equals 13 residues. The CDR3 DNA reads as TGTGCCAGCAGCTCGACAGGGCGGTATGGCTACACCTTC. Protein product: CASSSTGRYGYTF.

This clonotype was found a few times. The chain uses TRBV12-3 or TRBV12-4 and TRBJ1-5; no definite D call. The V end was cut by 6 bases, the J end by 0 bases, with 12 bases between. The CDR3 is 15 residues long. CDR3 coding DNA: TGTGCCAGCAGCTCGGGCGGAACTAGCAATCAGCCCCAGCATTTT. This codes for CASSSGGTSNQPQHF.

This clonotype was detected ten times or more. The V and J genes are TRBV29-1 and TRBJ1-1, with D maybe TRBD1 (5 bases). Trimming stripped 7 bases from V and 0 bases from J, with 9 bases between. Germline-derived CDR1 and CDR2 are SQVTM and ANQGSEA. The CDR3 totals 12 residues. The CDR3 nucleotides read TGCAGCGGGAGGGGCATGAACACTGAAGCTTTCTTT. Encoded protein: CSGRGMNTEAFF.

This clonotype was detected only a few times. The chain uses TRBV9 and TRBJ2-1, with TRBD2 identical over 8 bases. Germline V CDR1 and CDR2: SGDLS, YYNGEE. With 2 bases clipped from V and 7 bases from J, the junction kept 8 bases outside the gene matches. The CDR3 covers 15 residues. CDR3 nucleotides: TGTGCCAGCAGCGTGGAACTAGCGGATTTGAATGAGCAGTTCTTC. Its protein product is CASSVELADLNEQFF.

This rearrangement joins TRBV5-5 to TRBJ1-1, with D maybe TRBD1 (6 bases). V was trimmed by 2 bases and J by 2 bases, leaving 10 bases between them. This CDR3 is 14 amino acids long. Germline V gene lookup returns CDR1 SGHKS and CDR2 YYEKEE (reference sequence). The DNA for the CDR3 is TGTGCCAGCAGCTTTACAGGGCAAAACACTGAAGCTTTCTTT. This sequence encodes CASSFTGQNTEAFF.

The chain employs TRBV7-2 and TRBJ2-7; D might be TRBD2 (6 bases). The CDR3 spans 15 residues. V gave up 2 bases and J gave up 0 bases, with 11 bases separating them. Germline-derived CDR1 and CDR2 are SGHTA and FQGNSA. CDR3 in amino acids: CASSLSGRDSYEQYF. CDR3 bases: TGTGCCAGCAGCTTATCAGGGCGGGACTCCTACGAGCAGTACTTC.

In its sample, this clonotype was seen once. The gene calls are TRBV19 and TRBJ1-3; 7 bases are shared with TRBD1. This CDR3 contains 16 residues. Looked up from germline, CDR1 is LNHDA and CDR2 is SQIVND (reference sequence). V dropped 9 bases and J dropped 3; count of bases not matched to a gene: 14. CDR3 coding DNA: TGTGCCAGCTGGACAGGCTTCGGAAGAGGTGGAAACACCATATATTTT. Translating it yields CASWTGFGRGGNTIYF.

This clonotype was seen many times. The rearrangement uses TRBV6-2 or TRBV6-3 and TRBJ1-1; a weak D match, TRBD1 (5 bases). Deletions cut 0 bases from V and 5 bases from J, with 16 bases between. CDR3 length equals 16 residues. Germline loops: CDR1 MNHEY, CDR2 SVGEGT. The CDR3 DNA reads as TGTGCCAGCAGTTACTCGTATCTGGGGGGAAGAACTGAAGCTTTCTTT. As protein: CASSYSYLGGRTEAFF.

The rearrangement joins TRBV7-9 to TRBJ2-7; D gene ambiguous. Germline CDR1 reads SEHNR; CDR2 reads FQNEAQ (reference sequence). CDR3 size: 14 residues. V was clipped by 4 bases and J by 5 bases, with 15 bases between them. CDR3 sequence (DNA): TGTGCCAGCAGCTCGGACGGACGGCTCAACGAGCAGTACTTC. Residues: CASSSDGRLNEQYF.

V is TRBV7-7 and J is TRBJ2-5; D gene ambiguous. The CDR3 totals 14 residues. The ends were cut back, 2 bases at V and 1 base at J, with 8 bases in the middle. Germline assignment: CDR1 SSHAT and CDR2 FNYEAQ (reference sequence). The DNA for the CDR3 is TGTGCCAGCAGCTTAACGACCGTCCAAGAGACCCAGTACTTC. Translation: CASSLTTVQETQYF.

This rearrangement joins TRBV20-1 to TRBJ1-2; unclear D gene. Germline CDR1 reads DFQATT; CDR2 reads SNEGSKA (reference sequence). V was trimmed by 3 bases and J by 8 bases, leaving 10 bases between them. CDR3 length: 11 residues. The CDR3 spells CSASPTNGYTF. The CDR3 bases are TGCAGTGCTAGCCCGACAAACGGCTACACCTTC.

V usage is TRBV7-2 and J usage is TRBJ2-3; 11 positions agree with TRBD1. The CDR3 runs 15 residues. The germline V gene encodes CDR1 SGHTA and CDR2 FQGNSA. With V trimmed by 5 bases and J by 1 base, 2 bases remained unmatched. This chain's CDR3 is CASSRGQGGTDTQYF. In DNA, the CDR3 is TGTGCCAGCAGCCGGGGACAGGGGGGCACAGATACGCAGTATTTT.

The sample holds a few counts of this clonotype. The CDR3 sequence: CAWSVSWDTDTQYF. The CDR3 DNA follows: TGTGCCTGGAGTGTCTCGTGGGACACAGATACGCAGTATTTT. The V call is TRBV30, the J call TRBJ2-3; D gene uncertain. This CDR3 contains 14 residues. V was shortened by 0 bases and J by 2 bases, with 9 bases between the two germline ends. CDR1 is GTSNPN, CDR2 SVGIG, per germline (reference sequence).

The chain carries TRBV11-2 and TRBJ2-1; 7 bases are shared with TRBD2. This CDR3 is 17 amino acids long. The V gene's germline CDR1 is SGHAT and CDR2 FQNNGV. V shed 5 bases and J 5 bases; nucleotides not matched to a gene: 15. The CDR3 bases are TGTGCCAGCAGCCCCGGACTAGTTTTAGTAGTGAACAATGAGCAGTTCTTC. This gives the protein CASSPGLVLVVNNEQFF.